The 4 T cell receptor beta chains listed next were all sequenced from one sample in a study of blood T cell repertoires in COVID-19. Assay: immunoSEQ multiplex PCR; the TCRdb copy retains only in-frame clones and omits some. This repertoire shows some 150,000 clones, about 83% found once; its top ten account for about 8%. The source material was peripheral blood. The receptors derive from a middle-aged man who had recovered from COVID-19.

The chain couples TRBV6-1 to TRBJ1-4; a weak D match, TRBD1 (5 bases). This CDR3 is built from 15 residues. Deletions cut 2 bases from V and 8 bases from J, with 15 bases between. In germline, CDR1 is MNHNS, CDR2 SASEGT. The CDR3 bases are TGTGCCAGCAGTGAAAGGGGAGGGTTGACCGAAAAACTGTTTTTT. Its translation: CASSERGGLTEKLFF.

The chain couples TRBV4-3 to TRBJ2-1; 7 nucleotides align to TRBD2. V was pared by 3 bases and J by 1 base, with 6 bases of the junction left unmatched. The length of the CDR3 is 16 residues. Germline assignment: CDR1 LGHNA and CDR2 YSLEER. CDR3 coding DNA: TGCGCCAGCAGCCAGGCTCCGGGGGGATCCTACAATGAGCAGTTCTTC. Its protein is CASSQAPGGSYNEQFF.

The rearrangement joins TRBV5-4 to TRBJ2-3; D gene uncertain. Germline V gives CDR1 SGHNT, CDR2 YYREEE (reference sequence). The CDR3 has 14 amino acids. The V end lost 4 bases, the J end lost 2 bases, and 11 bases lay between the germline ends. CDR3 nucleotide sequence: TGTGCCAGCAGCCTCGGAGCCACCACAGATACGCAGTATTTT. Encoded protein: CASSLGATTDTQYF.

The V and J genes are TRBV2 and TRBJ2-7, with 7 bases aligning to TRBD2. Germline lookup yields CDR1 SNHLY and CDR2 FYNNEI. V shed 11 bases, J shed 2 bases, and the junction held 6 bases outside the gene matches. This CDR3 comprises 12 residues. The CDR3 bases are TGTGCCCCTATCGGGGGGACCTACGAGCAGTACTTC. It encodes CAPIGGTYEQYF.